The rows below give T cell receptor beta chains drawn from one sample of a study of blood T cell repertoires in COVID-19. The table came from immunoSEQ multiplex PCR; TCRdb's copy has only in-frame clones and leaves some out. The sample consists of about 360,000 clones, around 87% of them appearing once. The sequencing sample was made of peripheral blood. The receptor set was obtained from a human donor in a cohort sampled during active COVID-19. Each CDR3 is given with its conserved first and last residue. Fields, in order: J gene, V gene, D gene, clone size, CDR3 DNA, CDR3 protein. The D gene is left open where the match is weak. Only part of the rows carry a size: once, few, many, or a class if the clone is expanded.

J gene: TRBJ2-5; V gene: TRBV11-3; D gene: TRBD2; clone size: -; CDR3 DNA: TGTGCCAGCAGCCTAAGCGGGGGGGAGACCCAGTACTTC; CDR3 protein: CASSLSGGETQYF
J gene: TRBJ2-7; V gene: TRBV28; D gene: TRBD2; clone size: -; CDR3 DNA: TGTGCCAGCAGTTTAGTACTAGCGGGAGCTCGCTACGAGCAGTACTTC; CDR3 protein: CASSLVLAGARYEQYF
J gene: TRBJ2-1; V gene: TRBV19; D gene: -; clone size: -; CDR3 DNA: TGTGCCAGTAGTTACGGCGGCCCGAACAATGAGCAGTTCTTC; CDR3 protein: CASSYGGPNNEQFF
J gene: TRBJ2-1; V gene: TRBV27; D gene: -; clone size: -; CDR3 DNA: TGTGCCAGCAGTTTGGAGTTACGCTCCGGCGAGCAGTTCTTC; CDR3 protein: CASSLELRSGEQFF
J gene: TRBJ1-1; V gene: TRBV19; D gene: -; clone size: -; CDR3 DNA: TGTGCCAGTACCCCTTTGTCTACCGCCTCTATGCTGAACACTGAAGCTTTCTTT; CDR3 protein: CASTPLSTASMLNTEAFF
J gene: TRBJ2-1; V gene: TRBV6-5; D gene: -; clone size: -; CDR3 DNA: TGTGCCAGCAGTTACTCTAGATCCAACAATGAGCAGTTCTTC; CDR3 protein: CASSYSRSNNEQFF
J gene: TRBJ2-1; V gene: TRBV25-1; D gene: TRBD2; clone size: -; CDR3 DNA: TGTGCCAGCACCCCACGGGGAGCGGGGGAATACAATGAGCAGTTCTTC; CDR3 protein: CASTPRGAGEYNEQFF
J gene: TRBJ2-7; V gene: TRBV9; D gene: -; clone size: -; CDR3 DNA: TGTGCCAGCAGCGTAGGAGGGGGCGAGCAGTACTTC; CDR3 protein: CASSVGGGEQYF
J gene: TRBJ2-2; V gene: TRBV5-4; D gene: TRBD1; clone size: -; CDR3 DNA: TGTGCCAGCAGCTTTAGGACAGGGTCGAACACCGGGGAGCTGTTTTTT; CDR3 protein: CASSFRTGSNTGELFF
J gene: TRBJ2-7; V gene: TRBV4-2; D gene: TRBD2; clone size: -; CDR3 DNA: TGTGCCAGCAGCCAACTCCCTAGCGGGGGTAGCTCCTACGAGCAGTACTTC; CDR3 protein: CASSQLPSGGSSYEQYF
J gene: TRBJ2-5; V gene: TRBV19; D gene: -; clone size: -; CDR3 DNA: TGTGCCAGTAGTATAGAAGCAGGGGTGGGGAAGACCCAGTACTTC; CDR3 protein: CASSIEAGVGKTQYF
J gene: TRBJ1-3; V gene: TRBV7-3; D gene: -; clone size: -; CDR3 DNA: TGTGCCAGCAGCTTTGGCGGGGCTGGAAACACCATATATTTT; CDR3 protein: CASSFGGAGNTIYF
J gene: TRBJ1-2; V gene: TRBV5-1; D gene: -; clone size: -; CDR3 DNA: TGCGCCAGCAGCTCCTTCCTGGGAGGAGGCTACACCTTC; CDR3 protein: CASSSFLGGGYTF
J gene: TRBJ1-4; V gene: TRBV30; D gene: TRBD1; clone size: -; CDR3 DNA: TGTGCCTGGAGTCCGGGACAGGTTAATGAAAAACTGTTTTTT; CDR3 protein: CAWSPGQVNEKLFF
J gene: TRBJ2-7; V gene: TRBV7-7; D gene: TRBD1; clone size: -; CDR3 DNA: TGTGCCAGCAGCTGGGGACAGGGCTACGAGCAGTACTTC; CDR3 protein: CASSWGQGYEQYF
J gene: TRBJ2-5; V gene: TRBV3-1/TRBV3-2; D gene: -; clone size: -; CDR3 DNA: TGTGCCAGCAGCCAAGAACTGTTCCAAGAGACCCAGTACTTC; CDR3 protein: CASSQELFQETQYF
J gene: TRBJ1-1; V gene: TRBV5-1; D gene: TRBD1; clone size: -; CDR3 DNA: TGCGCCAGCAGCTTAGACAGGGTAGTGGGGACTGAAGCTTTCTTT; CDR3 protein: CASSLDRVVGTEAFF
J gene: TRBJ1-3; V gene: TRBV2; D gene: -; clone size: -; CDR3 DNA: TGTGCCAGCAGCAGGACCTGGGAGAACACCATATATTTT; CDR3 protein: CASSRTWENTIYF
J gene: TRBJ1-1; V gene: TRBV5-1; D gene: -; clone size: -; CDR3 DNA: TGCGCCAGCAGCCCGGGTGCAGGGTCGAACACTGAAGCTTTCTTT; CDR3 protein: CASSPGAGSNTEAFF
J gene: TRBJ2-7; V gene: TRBV15; D gene: -; clone size: few; CDR3 DNA: TGTGCCACCAGCAGAGGGGGCGGGGTTTACGAGCAGTACTTC; CDR3 protein: CATSRGGGVYEQYF
J gene: TRBJ2-3; V gene: TRBV7-3; D gene: TRBD2; clone size: -; CDR3 DNA: TGTGCCAGCAGCTTAATGGGCGGACTAGCATTAGATACGCAGTATTTT; CDR3 protein: CASSLMGGLALDTQYF
J gene: TRBJ2-1; V gene: TRBV2; D gene: -; clone size: -; CDR3 DNA: TGTGCCAGCGGCTCGACCGGGGGAGGGCAGTTCTTC; CDR3 protein: CASGSTGGGQFF
J gene: TRBJ2-5; V gene: TRBV7-8; D gene: TRBD2; clone size: -; CDR3 DNA: TGTGCCAGCAGCTTAGGGGCGGGGGGGCCGGAGACCCAGTACTTC; CDR3 protein: CASSLGAGGPETQYF
J gene: TRBJ2-1; V gene: TRBV19; D gene: TRBD2; clone size: few; CDR3 DNA: TGTGCCACTAGCGGGAGCTCGGGCCGCAATGAGCAGTTCTTC; CDR3 protein: CATSGSSGRNEQFF
J gene: TRBJ1-1; V gene: TRBV5-1; D gene: -; clone size: once; CDR3 DNA: TGCGCCAGCAGCACCGGACAGCTAGACACTGAAGCTTTCTTT; CDR3 protein: CASSTGQLDTEAFF
J gene: TRBJ2-5; V gene: TRBV19; D gene: -; clone size: -; CDR3 DNA: TGTGCCAGTGCCCCAAGCCGCCAAGAGACCCAGTACTTC; CDR3 protein: CASAPSRQETQYF
J gene: TRBJ1-2; V gene: TRBV6-5; D gene: -; clone size: -; CDR3 DNA: TGTGCCACCGGAACAGGATTCTACTATGGCTACACCTTC; CDR3 protein: CATGTGFYYGYTF
J gene: TRBJ1-3; V gene: TRBV6-5; D gene: -; clone size: -; CDR3 DNA: TGTGCCAGCAGTTACTCGTTTCGGAGGGGCGGAAACACCATATATTTT; CDR3 protein: CASSYSFRRGGNTIYF
J gene: TRBJ2-5; V gene: TRBV19; D gene: TRBD2; clone size: -; CDR3 DNA: TGTGCCAGTAGTATTTGGTGGACTAGTGGAGAGACCCAGTACTTC; CDR3 protein: CASSIWWTSGETQYF
J gene: TRBJ2-2; V gene: TRBV5-6; D gene: -; clone size: -; CDR3 DNA: TGTGCCAGCAGCTTGAAGGCTAGCAGACCCGCCGGGGAGCTGTTTTTT; CDR3 protein: CASSLKASRPAGELFF
J gene: TRBJ1-6; V gene: TRBV11-1; D gene: -; clone size: -; CDR3 DNA: TGTGCCAGCAGCTTAGTGGAACAGGGAAATTCACCCCTCCACTTT; CDR3 protein: CASSLVEQGNSPLHF
J gene: TRBJ1-1; V gene: TRBV9; D gene: TRBD1; clone size: few; CDR3 DNA: TGTGCCAGCAGCCCCACGACAGGGGGAGACACTGAAGCTTTCTTT; CDR3 protein: CASSPTTGGDTEAFF
J gene: TRBJ2-7; V gene: TRBV3-1/TRBV3-2; D gene: -; clone size: -; CDR3 DNA: TGTGCCAGCAGTCAAATAGACAACTCCTACGAGCAGTACTTC; CDR3 protein: CASSQIDNSYEQYF
J gene: TRBJ1-2; V gene: TRBV5-1; D gene: -; clone size: -; CDR3 DNA: TGCGCCAGCAGCTTGGGGCCGGGAGCCAACTATGGCTACACCTTC; CDR3 protein: CASSLGPGANYGYTF
J gene: TRBJ2-1; V gene: TRBV7-9; D gene: -; clone size: -; CDR3 DNA: TGTGCCAGCAGCTTAGTGCGGGCCGCCTCCTACAATGAGCAGTTCTTC; CDR3 protein: CASSLVRAASYNEQFF
J gene: TRBJ2-1; V gene: TRBV2; D gene: -; clone size: -; CDR3 DNA: TGTGCCAGCAGTGAAGTACTCTACAATGAGCAGTTCTTC; CDR3 protein: CASSEVLYNEQFF
J gene: TRBJ2-1; V gene: TRBV30; D gene: TRBD2; clone size: -; CDR3 DNA: TGTGCCTGGTTTAGCGGGAGCTCCTACAATGAGCAGTTCTTC; CDR3 protein: CAWFSGSSYNEQFF
J gene: TRBJ2-7; V gene: TRBV3-1/TRBV3-2; D gene: TRBD2; clone size: -; CDR3 DNA: TGTGCCAGCAGCAAATCGCCCGGACTAGCGGGAGCCGAGCAGTACTTC; CDR3 protein: CASSKSPGLAGAEQYF
J gene: TRBJ2-1; V gene: TRBV24-1; D gene: TRBD2; clone size: once; CDR3 DNA: TGTGCCACCGCCAGGGGCCTAGCGGGAGGCAGCTCCTACAATGAGCAGTTCTTC; CDR3 protein: CATARGLAGGSSYNEQFF
J gene: TRBJ1-1; V gene: TRBV2; D gene: TRBD1; clone size: -; CDR3 DNA: TGTGCCAGCAGCCGAGACAGGGTTACTGAAGCTTTCTTT; CDR3 protein: CASSRDRVTEAFF
J gene: TRBJ1-6; V gene: TRBV6-4; D gene: -; clone size: many; CDR3 DNA: TGTGCCAGCAGTGAAACGCAGGATAATTCACCCCTCCACTTT; CDR3 protein: CASSETQDNSPLHF
J gene: TRBJ1-1; V gene: TRBV6-9; D gene: -; clone size: -; CDR3 DNA: TGTGCCAGCACTTGGGACCTGGGAGGGGCAGGGATATTTACTGAAGCTTTCTTT; CDR3 protein: CASTWDLGGAGIFTEAFF
J gene: TRBJ2-5; V gene: TRBV6-6; D gene: -; clone size: -; CDR3 DNA: TGTGCCAGCGGCCACACGTGGGAGACCCAGTACTTC; CDR3 protein: CASGHTWETQYF
J gene: TRBJ2-1; V gene: TRBV28; D gene: TRBD2; clone size: few; CDR3 DNA: TGTGCCAGCAGTTTGGGACTAGCGGAAACTAATGAGCAGTTCTTC; CDR3 protein: CASSLGLAETNEQFF
J gene: TRBJ2-3; V gene: TRBV3-1/TRBV3-2; D gene: -; clone size: -; CDR3 DNA: TGTGCCAGCAGCCAAGGTTTGGAGGAGGCAGATACGCAGTATTTT; CDR3 protein: CASSQGLEEADTQYF
J gene: TRBJ2-1; V gene: TRBV6-5; D gene: TRBD2; clone size: few; CDR3 DNA: TGTGCCAGCAGTCGACTAGCGATGGCCTACAATGAGCAGTTCTTC; CDR3 protein: CASSRLAMAYNEQFF
J gene: TRBJ2-7; V gene: TRBV11-2; D gene: TRBD2; clone size: -; CDR3 DNA: TGTGCCAGCAGCTTTAAGACTAGCGGGATGGGCGAGCAGTACTTC; CDR3 protein: CASSFKTSGMGEQYF
J gene: TRBJ2-2; V gene: TRBV5-1; D gene: -; clone size: -; CDR3 DNA: TGCGCCAGCAGCCGGGAAATCGCAGGGGAGGGCACCGGGGAGCTGTTTTTT; CDR3 protein: CASSREIAGEGTGELFF
J gene: TRBJ2-7; V gene: TRBV5-1; D gene: TRBD2; clone size: -; CDR3 DNA: TGCGCCAGCAGTACACTAGCGGTTTCGGGGAGGTACGAGCAGTACTTC; CDR3 protein: CASSTLAVSGRYEQYF
J gene: TRBJ1-2; V gene: TRBV7-8; D gene: -; clone size: -; CDR3 DNA: TGTGCCAGCAGCTCTACAGCCGGTTGGGGCTACACCTTC; CDR3 protein: CASSSTAGWGYTF
J gene: TRBJ2-1; V gene: TRBV7-8; D gene: TRBD2; clone size: few; CDR3 DNA: TGTGCCAGCAGCTTTACGACTAGCGGGGGATGGAATGAGCAGTTCTTC; CDR3 protein: CASSFTTSGGWNEQFF
J gene: TRBJ2-2; V gene: TRBV30; D gene: -; clone size: -; CDR3 DNA: TGTGCCTGGAGTGTACTTAGCACCGGGGAGCTGTTTTTT; CDR3 protein: CAWSVLSTGELFF
J gene: TRBJ2-1; V gene: TRBV18; D gene: -; clone size: -; CDR3 DNA: TGTGCCAGCTCACCCACCTTATTTGCCCGGGGGAATGAGCAGTTCTTC; CDR3 protein: CASSPTLFARGNEQFF
J gene: TRBJ1-3; V gene: TRBV2; D gene: -; clone size: -; CDR3 DNA: TGTGCCAGCAGCCCGATTAGCTCTGGAAACACCATATATTTT; CDR3 protein: CASSPISSGNTIYF
J gene: TRBJ2-7; V gene: TRBV7-3; D gene: TRBD2; clone size: -; CDR3 DNA: TGTGCCAGCAGCTTAACTGGCGGGGGTACCTACGAGCAGTACTTC; CDR3 protein: CASSLTGGGTYEQYF
J gene: TRBJ2-2; V gene: TRBV20-1; D gene: -; clone size: -; CDR3 DNA: TGCAGTGCTAGTCGGGACATGAACACCGGGGAGCTGTTTTTT; CDR3 protein: CSASRDMNTGELFF
J gene: TRBJ2-2; V gene: TRBV10-1; D gene: TRBD1; clone size: -; CDR3 DNA: TGCGCCAGCAGTGAGTCAAATCCCGGGACAGGGTCGTTGTTGAACACCGGGGAGCTGTTTTTT; CDR3 protein: CASSESNPGTGSLLNTGELFF
J gene: TRBJ2-2; V gene: TRBV27; D gene: -; clone size: -; CDR3 DNA: TGTGCCAGCAGTTCGGGACTTTTCACCACCGGGGAGCTGTTTTTT; CDR3 protein: CASSSGLFTTGELFF
J gene: TRBJ1-5; V gene: TRBV7-2; D gene: TRBD1; clone size: few; CDR3 DNA: TGTGCCAGCAGCCGCACAGGGGGAGTCGGACAGCCCCAGCATTTT; CDR3 protein: CASSRTGGVGQPQHF